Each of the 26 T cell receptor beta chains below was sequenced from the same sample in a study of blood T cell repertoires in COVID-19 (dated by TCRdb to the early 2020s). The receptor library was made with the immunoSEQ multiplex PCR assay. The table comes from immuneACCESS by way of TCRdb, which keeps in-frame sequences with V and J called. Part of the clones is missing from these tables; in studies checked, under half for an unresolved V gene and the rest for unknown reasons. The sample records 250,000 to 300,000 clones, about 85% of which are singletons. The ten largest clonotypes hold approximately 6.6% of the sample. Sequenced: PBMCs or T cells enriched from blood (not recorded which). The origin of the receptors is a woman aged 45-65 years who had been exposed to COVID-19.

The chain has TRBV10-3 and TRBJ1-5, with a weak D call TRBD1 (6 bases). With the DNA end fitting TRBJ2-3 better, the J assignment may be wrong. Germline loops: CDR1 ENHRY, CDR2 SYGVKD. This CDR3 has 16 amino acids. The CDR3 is CAISETPDSSNQPQYF. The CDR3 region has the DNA TGTGCCATCAGTGAGACTCCGGACAGTAGCAATCAGCCCCAGTATTTT.

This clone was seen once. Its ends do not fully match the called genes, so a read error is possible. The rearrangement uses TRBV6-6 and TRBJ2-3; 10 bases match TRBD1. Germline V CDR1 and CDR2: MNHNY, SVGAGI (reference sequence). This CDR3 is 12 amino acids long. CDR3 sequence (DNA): TGTGCCAGCAGTTACTCGGGACAGGGGATAAATTTT. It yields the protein CASSYSGQGINF.

The CDR3: CASRVGRAGNTIYF. CDR3 DNA: TGCGCCAGTCGGGTAGGGCGGGCTGGAAACACCATATATTTT. The V gene is TRBV5-1, the J gene TRBJ1-3, with no clear D. The CDR3 is made up of 14 amino acids. Deletions cut 8 bases from V and 2 bases from J, with 14 bases between. CDR1 and CDR2 from the germline V gene are SGHRS and YFSETQ.

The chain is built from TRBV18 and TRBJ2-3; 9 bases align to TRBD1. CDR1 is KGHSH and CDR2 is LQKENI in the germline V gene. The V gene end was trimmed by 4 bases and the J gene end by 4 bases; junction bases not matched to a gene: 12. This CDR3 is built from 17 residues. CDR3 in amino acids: CASSRPSGQGSADTQYF. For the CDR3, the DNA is TGTGCCAGCTCACGGCCTTCGGGACAGGGAAGTGCAGATACGCAGTATTTT.

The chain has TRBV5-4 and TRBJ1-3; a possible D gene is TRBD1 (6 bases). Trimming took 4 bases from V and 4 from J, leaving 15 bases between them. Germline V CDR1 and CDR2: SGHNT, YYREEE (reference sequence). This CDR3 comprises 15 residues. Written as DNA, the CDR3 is TGTGCCAGCAGCCTCGCGGGGGGGCCCGGAAACACCATATATTTT. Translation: CASSLAGGPGNTIYF.

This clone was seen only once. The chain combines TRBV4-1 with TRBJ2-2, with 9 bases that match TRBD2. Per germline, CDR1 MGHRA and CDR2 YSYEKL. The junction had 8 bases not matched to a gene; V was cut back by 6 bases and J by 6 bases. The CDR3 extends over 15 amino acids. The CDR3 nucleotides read TGCGCCAGCAGGCTAGCGGGGTCGGGGGCCGGGGAGCTGTTTTTT. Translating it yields CASRLAGSGAGELFF.

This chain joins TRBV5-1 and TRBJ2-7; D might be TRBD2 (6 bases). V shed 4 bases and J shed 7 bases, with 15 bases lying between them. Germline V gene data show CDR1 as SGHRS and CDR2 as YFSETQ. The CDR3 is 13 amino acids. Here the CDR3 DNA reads TGCGCCAGCAGCCGGAGTCAGCGGGTGGAGCAGTACTTC. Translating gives CASSRSQRVEQYF.

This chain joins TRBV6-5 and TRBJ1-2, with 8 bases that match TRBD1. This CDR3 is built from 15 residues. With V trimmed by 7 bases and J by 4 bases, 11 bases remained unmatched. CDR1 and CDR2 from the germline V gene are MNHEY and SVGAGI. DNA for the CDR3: TGTGCCAGCACCTCGGCAAGGACAGGGAGCTATGGCTACACCTTC. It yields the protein CASTSARTGSYGYTF.

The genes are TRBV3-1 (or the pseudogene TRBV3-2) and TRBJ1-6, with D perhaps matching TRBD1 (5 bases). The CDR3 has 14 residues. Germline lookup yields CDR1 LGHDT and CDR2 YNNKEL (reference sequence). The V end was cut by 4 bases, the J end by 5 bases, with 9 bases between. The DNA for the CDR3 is TGTGCCAGCAGCCGACAGTTCAATAATTCACCCCTCCACTTT. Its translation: CASSRQFNNSPLHF.

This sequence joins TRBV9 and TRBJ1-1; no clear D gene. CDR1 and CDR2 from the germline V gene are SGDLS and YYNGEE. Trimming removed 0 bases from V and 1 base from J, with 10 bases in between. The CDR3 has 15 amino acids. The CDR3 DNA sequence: TGTGCCAGCAGCGTAGGGTGGGCTCCGAACACTGAAGCTTTCTTT. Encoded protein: CASSVGWAPNTEAFF.

CDR3 loop: CASTNPGGTGSNEQYF. CDR3 nucleotide sequence: TGTGCCAGCACTAACCCCGGCGGGACAGGGAGTAACGAGCAGTACTTC. This rearrangement joins TRBV7-9 to TRBJ2-7; 9 nucleotides line up with TRBD1. Germline CDR1 and CDR2: SEHNR and FQNEAQ (reference sequence). This CDR3 is 16 amino acids long. Germline trimming cut 7 bases from V and 5 bases from J; bases unmatched to any gene: 15.

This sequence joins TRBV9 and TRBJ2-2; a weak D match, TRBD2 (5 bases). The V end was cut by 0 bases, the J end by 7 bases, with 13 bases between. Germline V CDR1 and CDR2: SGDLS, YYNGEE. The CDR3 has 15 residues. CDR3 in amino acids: CASSVGTPGSGELFF. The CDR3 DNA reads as TGTGCCAGCAGCGTAGGGACTCCGGGGAGCGGGGAGCTGTTTTTT.

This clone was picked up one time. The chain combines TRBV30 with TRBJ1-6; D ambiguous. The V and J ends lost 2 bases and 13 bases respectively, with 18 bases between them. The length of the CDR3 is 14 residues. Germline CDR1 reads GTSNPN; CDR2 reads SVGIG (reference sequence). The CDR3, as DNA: TGTGCCTGGAGTCCCTCGGACTTGTTTATCCCCCTCCACTTT. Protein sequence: CAWSPSDLFIPLHF.

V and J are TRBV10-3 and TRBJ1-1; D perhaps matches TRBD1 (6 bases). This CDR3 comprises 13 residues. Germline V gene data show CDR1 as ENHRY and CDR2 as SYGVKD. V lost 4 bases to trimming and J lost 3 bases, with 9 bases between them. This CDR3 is CAISVQGDTEAFF. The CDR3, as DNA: TGTGCCATCAGTGTACAGGGAGACACTGAAGCTTTCTTT.

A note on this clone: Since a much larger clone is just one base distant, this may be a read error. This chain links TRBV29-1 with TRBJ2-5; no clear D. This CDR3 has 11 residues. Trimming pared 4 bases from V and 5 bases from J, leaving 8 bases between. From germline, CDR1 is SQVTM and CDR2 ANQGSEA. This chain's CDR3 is CSVGFGETQYF. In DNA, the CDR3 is TGCAGCGTTGGGTTCGGGGAGACCCAGTACTTC.

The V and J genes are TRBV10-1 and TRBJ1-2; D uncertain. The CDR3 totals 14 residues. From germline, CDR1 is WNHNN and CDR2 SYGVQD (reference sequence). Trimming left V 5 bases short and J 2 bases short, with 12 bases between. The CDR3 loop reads CASSFSPGNYGYTF. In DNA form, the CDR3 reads TGCGCCAGCAGTTTCTCCCCGGGAAACTATGGCTACACCTTC.

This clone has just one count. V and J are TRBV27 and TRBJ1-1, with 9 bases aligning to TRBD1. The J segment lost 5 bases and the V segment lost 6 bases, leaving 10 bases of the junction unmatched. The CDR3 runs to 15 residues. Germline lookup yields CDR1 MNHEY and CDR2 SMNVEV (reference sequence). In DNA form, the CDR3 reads TGTGCCAGCAGCCTGGGGACAGGGTGGGGGACTGAAGCTTTCTTT. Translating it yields CASSLGTGWGTEAFF.

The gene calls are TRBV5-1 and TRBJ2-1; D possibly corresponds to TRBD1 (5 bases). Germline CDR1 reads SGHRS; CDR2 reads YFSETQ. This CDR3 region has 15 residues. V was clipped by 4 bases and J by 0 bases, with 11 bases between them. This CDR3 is CASSPQGSSYNEQFF. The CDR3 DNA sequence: TGCGCCAGCAGCCCCCAGGGAAGCTCCTACAATGAGCAGTTCTTC.

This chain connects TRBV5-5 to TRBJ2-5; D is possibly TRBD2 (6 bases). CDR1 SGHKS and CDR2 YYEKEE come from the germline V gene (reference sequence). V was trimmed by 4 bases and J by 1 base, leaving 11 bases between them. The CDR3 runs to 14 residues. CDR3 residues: CASSQVGGQETQYF. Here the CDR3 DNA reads TGTGCCAGCAGCCAGGTCGGGGGCCAAGAGACCCAGTACTTC.

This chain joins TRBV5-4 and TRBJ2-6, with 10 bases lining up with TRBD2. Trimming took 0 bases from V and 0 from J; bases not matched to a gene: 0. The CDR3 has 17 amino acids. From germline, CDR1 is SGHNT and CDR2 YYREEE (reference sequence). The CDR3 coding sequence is TGTGCCAGCAGCTTGGGACTAGCGGGCTCTGGGGCCAACGTCCTGACTTTC. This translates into CASSLGLAGSGANVLTF.

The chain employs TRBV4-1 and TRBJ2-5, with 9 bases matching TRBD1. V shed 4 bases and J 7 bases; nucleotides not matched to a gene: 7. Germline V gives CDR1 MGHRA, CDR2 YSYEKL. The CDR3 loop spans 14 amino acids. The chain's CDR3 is CASSRGGQGGTQYF. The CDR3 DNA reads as TGCGCCAGCAGCCGGGGGGGACAGGGAGGGACCCAGTACTTC.

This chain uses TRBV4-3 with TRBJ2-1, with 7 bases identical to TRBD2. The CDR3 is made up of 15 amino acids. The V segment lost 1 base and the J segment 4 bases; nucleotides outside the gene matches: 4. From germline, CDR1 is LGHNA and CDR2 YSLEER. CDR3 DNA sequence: TGCGCCAGCAGCCAAGGTGCGGGGGAGTACAATGAGCAGTTCTTC. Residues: CASSQGAGEYNEQFF.

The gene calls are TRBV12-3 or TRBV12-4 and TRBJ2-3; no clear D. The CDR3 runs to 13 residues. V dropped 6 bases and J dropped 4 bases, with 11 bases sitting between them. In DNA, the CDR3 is TGTGCCAGCAGGAGTGGTTATGCAGATACGCAGTATTTT. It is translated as CASRSGYADTQYF.

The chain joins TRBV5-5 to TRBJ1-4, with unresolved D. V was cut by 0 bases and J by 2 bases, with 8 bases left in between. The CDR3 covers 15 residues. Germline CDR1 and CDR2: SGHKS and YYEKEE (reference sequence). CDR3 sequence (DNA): TGTGCCAGCAGCTTGGACAGCCGGACTAATGAAAAACTGTTTTTT. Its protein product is CASSLDSRTNEKLFF.

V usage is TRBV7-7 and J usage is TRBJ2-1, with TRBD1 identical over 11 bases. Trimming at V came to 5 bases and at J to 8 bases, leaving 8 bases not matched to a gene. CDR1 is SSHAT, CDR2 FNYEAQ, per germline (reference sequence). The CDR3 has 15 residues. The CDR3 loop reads CASSLGTGGSYEQFF. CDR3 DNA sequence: TGTGCCAGCAGCCTCGGGACAGGGGGTAGTTATGAGCAGTTCTTC.

CDR3 region: CASSLTHPGQGGNTIYF. In DNA form, the CDR3 reads TGTGCCAGCAGCCTTACGCATCCGGGACAGGGGGGAAACACCATATATTTT. This sequence joins TRBV7-9 and TRBJ1-3; 10 bases are a match to TRBD1. Germline V gene data show CDR1 as SEHNR and CDR2 as FQNEAQ (reference sequence). The CDR3 length is 17 residues. V shed 5 bases and J 4 bases; nucleotides not matched to a gene: 11.